One sample yielded the 4 T cell receptor beta chains listed below, sequenced in a study of sequential checkpoint blockade in melanoma (dated by TCRdb to between 2017 and 2020). What this sample's treatment or condition label stands for: randomized to nivolumab then ipilimumab (arm A) or the reverse (arm B). Receptor amplification or capture employed the immunoSEQ multiplex PCR assay. Imported from immuneACCESS, the table was reduced by TCRdb to in-frame sequences with V and J called. These copies leave out some clones; in studies compared against another copy, an unresolved V gene accounts for under half, and the cause of the remainder is not known. The sample has about 13,000 clones on record, around a quarter of them singletons. Clones ranked in the top ten supply around 17% of the sample. Source: tumor tissue (inferred from file names), taken from a patient given nivolumab and ipilimumab in sequence. Receptors were obtained from a human donor with melanoma.

This clone was seen at least ten times. The J gene is TRBJ2-3, the V gene TRBV11-3; 12 nucleotides agree with TRBD2. After removal of 5 bases from V and 4 bases from J, the junction contained 4 bases not matched to a gene. Looked up from germline, CDR1 is SGHNT and CDR2 is YENEEA. The CDR3 is 15 amino acids. CDR3 sequence reads: CASSPTSGRSDTQYF. In nucleotides, the CDR3 is TGTGCCAGCAGCCCCACTAGCGGGAGGTCAGATACGCAGTATTTT.

The chain uses TRBV19 and TRBJ2-3; 8 nucleotides agree with TRBD1. With V trimmed by 10 bases and J by 2 bases, 8 bases remained unmatched. CDR1 is LNHDA and CDR2 is SQIVND in the germline V gene (reference sequence). The CDR3 spans 14 residues. CDR3 region: CATMTGDFTDTQYF. CDR3 nucleotide sequence: TGTGCCACCATGACAGGGGATTTCACAGATACGCAGTATTTT.

The table lists this clone with a few counts. The gene calls are TRBV9 and TRBJ1-3; 7 nucleotides align to TRBD1. CDR1 is SGDLS, CDR2 YYNGEE, per germline. This CDR3 has 16 residues. The trim removed 0 bases at V and 0 bases at J, leaving 3 bases unmatched. CDR3 in DNA: TGTGCCAGCAGCGTAGAGGACAGGAGCTCTGGAAACACCATATATTTT. It yields the protein CASSVEDRSSGNTIYF.

This clone was picked up a small number of times. The chain joins TRBV6-8 to TRBJ2-1, with 10 bases that match TRBD1. The CDR3 runs 15 residues. Germline V gene data show CDR1 as MNHGY and CDR2 as SAAAGT. Germline trimming cut 6 bases from V and 6 bases from J; bases unmatched to any gene: 8. The DNA for the CDR3 is TGTGCCAGCAGCTCTGACAGGGGGCAAGCCAATGAGCAGTTCTTC. Its protein product is CASSSDRGQANEQFF.